This T cell receptor beta chain appears in the sequencing data of a study of human T cells and chemical hapten exposure. Looking at the study overall: Alopecia areata, totalis or universalis was found in mostly female patients. Findings of the study overall: TCRs exceeding 1 in 1000 frequency stayed unchanged with DPC sensitization.

Described time point: patch test 1, 2 weeks after DPC sensitization. As to treatment: therapeutic diphenylcyclopropenone sensitization with weekly scalp DPC. The library gave individual cDNA molecules unique molecular identifiers. In the authors' methods: Counting gave a median of about 89,000 TCRs per sample, with values ranging from about 23,224 to 690,600. TCRdb called the RACE reads again in MiXCR, with one record for every CDR3 protein. The V and J calls, along with clone size, are taken from TCRdb and not from the paper's own processing. The sample lists 300,000 to 350,000 distinct CDR3 sequences, around 6.9% occurring once. Of note for this clonotype: Antigen: not known.

The CDR3 is made up of 14 amino acids. Deletions cut 1 base from V and 5 bases from J, with 11 bases between. Germline V lookup: CDR1 MDHEN, CDR2 SYDVKM. J is TRBJ1-1 and V is TRBV28; possibly TRBD1 for D (5 bases). The sequence was obtained from a woman aged 18 to 35 with alopecia areata. Some clones in this sample may be carry-over from other donors' samples. The material sequenced was whole blood, taken in connection with sensitization to the hapten diphenylcyclopropenone (DPC). For the CDR3, the DNA is TGTGCCAGCAGTTTATCAGGGTTCGGGACTGAAGCTTTCTTT. Its protein is CASSLSGFGTEAFF.